The T cell receptor beta chain under discussion was sequenced for a study of blood T cell repertoires in COVID-19 (dated by TCRdb to the early 2020s). In the study overall: Samples from collaborators originated in the United States, Italy and Spain and spanned both the acute and convalescent phases of COVID-19. The prospective study material was composed of cDNA or gDNA derived from T cells, B-cell-depleted T cells, or PBMCs. Deeply sampled blood TCRbeta repertoires from subjects exposed to, actively infected with, or recovered from COVID-19 were included in the dataset. The repertoires were released in a freely available public database meant as a resource for research on the immune response to SARS-CoV-2. The samples were drawn from the first 160 participants of the ongoing ImmuneRACE study and from 950 to 1,500 subjects provided by 6 global collaborators. A de-identified subject ID, COVID-19 status, age in years and sex were almost always included in the sample metadata. Where HLA class I and class II types were available, the types were taken from metadata supplied by the sample provider, not from assay-based typing.

The immunoSEQ Assay, a bias-controlled multiplex PCR, was used to amplify TCRbeta CDR3 regions from genomic DNA. Regarding the original processing steps: Nucleated cell counts per sample were estimated from amplification of reference gene primers within the assay. To quantify the absolute abundance of each unique TCRbeta CDR3 rearrangement, sequence reads were collapsed and filtered. For each sample, productive Simpson clonality was calculated as the square root of Simpson's diversity index across productive rearrangements. TCRdb obtained this table from immuneACCESS and retained in-frame rearrangements with V and J assigned. These tables miss some clones; where compared with another copy, unresolved V genes account for less than half of the shortfall, and the remainder is unexplained. For V, J and clone size, that table is used; D and trimming come from the DNA. Across this sample there are around 270,000 clones, with about 86% seen only once. The ten biggest clones cover about a sixth of the sample.

One collaborating source in Seattle enrolled patients during active infection and followed them longitudinally through the course of disease. Whole blood was collected in K2EDTA tubes by collaborating institutions according to the institutions' own protocols. For TCRbeta analysis, collaborators shipped samples in one of three forms: frozen whole blood, isolated PBMCs, or DNA extracted from either of those sample types. Broader findings and caveats from the paper: Clinical and demographic metadata were provided uncurated, with the amount varying by source and participant.

The germline V gene encodes CDR1 MNHEY and CDR2 SVGAGI. Trimming takes 7 bases off V and 4 bases off J; junction bases not matched to a gene: 6. Including cysteine and phenylalanine, the CDR3 has 14 amino acids. Only the CDR3 portion is preserved as DNA: 42 bases, with reading frame beginning at the first base. As concerns this clone: Its target antigen remains unknown. No much larger clonotype is one base removed from it; base qualities were not supplied.

The sequence links TRBV6-5 to TRBJ2-5, and 10 junctional nucleotides match TRBD1. Material for sequencing was peripheral blood. The TCR comes from a person between 65 and 79 years old with COVID-19, enrolled during active disease. The nucleotide sequence is TGTGCCAGCACCCTGGACAGGGGGAGAGAGACCCAGTACTTC. Protein translation: CASTLDRGRETQYF.